The present entry profiles one T cell receptor beta chain with its context. The V and J ends lost 5 bases and 4 bases respectively, with 15 bases between them. Germline V gene sequence: CDR1 LNHDA, CDR2 SQIVND (reference sequence). The CDR3 contains 15 residues. The sample belongs to a study of shared clonotypes between healthy human individuals. The run depth of the assay was deep. Generated by immunoSEQ multiplex PCR, the TCRdb table keeps only in-frame clones and is missing some. The sample has some 490,000 clones; approximately 78% are singletons. The specimen sequenced was PBMCs. This TCR derives from a woman aged 40 to 55 in good health. Some clones in this sample may be carry-over from other donors' samples. V and J are TRBV19 and TRBJ2-1, with a weak D call TRBD2 (5 bases). The CDR3 coding sequence is TGTGCCAGTAGTCGGAAAGCGGAACCATACAATGAGCAGTTCTTC. Residues: CASSRKAEPYNEQFF.